The sequence of this T cell receptor (beta chain) was determined in a study of glioma-infiltrating T cells. Study-wide results and limits: Non-neoplastic patients had below-expected tissue-blood divergence, while all gliomas exceeded expectation.

CDR1 is LNHDA, CDR2 SQIVND, per germline (reference sequence). This CDR3 comprises 16 residues. After removal of 3 bases from V and 6 bases from J, the junction contained 5 bases not matched to a gene. Amplification of TCR alpha and beta CDR3 regions from RNA used iRepertoire nested multiplex PCR. One-step reverse transcription and amplification started from around 100-400 ng of tissue mRNA or PBMC total RNA. TCRdb reprocessed the multiplex PCR reads via MiXCR and lists one record per CDR3 protein. The sample has more than 95,000 distinct CDR3 sequences, roughly 25% seen once. This clonotype was detected ten times or more. As yet, its antigen is unknown.

The chain couples TRBV19 to TRBJ2-1; the match to TRBD2 covers 13 bases. This TCR was recovered from a human donor with low-grade glioma or glioblastoma, undergoing nonglioma brain surgery, or in good health (not recorded which). The material sequenced was glioma tissue, nonneoplastic brain tissue, or PBMCs (not recorded which). CDR3 coding DNA: TGTGCCAGTAGTATCCCGGGACTAGCGGGGACCAATGAGCAGTTCTTC. Protein: CASSIPGLAGTNEQFF.